This T cell receptor (beta chain) was captured by sequencing in a study of identical twins. Overall study findings and caveats: In zero-insertion analyses, partial confounding could arise from invariant MAIT and iNKT cells.

TCRdb passed the 5' RACE reads through MiXCR, listing each CDR3 protein once. The sample comprises about 520,000 distinct CDR3 sequences, roughly a fifth of which are singletons, and 0.75% to 0.95% rests with the top ten. Note on this clonotype: What it recognizes is unknown.

The trim removed 3 bases at V and 4 bases at J, leaving 7 bases unmatched. Germline V CDR1 and CDR2: KGHSH, LQKENI. This CDR3 has 15 amino acids. These data also formed part of another study, on T cells expressing NK-cell markers. That study reports: It was sorted CD3+CD56-NKG2C+, CD3+CD56+NKG2C- and CD3+CD56+NKG2C+ T cells that provided the TCR beta repertoires.

Sequencing was carried out using CD4+ T cells sorted from blood. The receptor comes from a woman under 30 in good health. This rearrangement joins TRBV18 to TRBJ2-5; 8 bases map to TRBD1. This chain's CDR3 is CASSPPGTGRETQYF. The CDR3 nucleotides read TGTGCCAGCTCACCCCCGGGGACAGGTCGAGAGACCCAGTACTTC. The full variable domain, with the rest looked up from reference TRBV18 and TRBJ2-5, is NAGVMQNPRHLVRRRGQEARLRCSPMKGHSHVYWYRQLPEEGLKFMVYLQKENIIDESGMPKERFSAEFPKEGPSILRIQQVVRGDSAAYFCASSPPGTGRETQYFGPGTRLLVL.